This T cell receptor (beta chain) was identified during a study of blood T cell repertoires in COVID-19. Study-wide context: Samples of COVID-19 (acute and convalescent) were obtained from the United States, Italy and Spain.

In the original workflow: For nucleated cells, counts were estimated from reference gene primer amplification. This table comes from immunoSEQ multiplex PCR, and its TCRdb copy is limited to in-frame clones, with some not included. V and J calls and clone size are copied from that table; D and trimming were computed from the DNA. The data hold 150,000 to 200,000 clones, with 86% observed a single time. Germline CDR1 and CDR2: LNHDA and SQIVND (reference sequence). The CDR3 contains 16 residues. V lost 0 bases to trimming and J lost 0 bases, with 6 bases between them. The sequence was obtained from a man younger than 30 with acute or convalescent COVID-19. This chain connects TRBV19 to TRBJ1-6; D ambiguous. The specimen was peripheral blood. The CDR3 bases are TGTGCCAGTAGTATAGAAGTTAGCTCCTATAATTCACCCCTCCACTTT. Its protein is CASSIEVSSYNSPLHF.